These 31 T cell receptor beta chains share one sample of origin, sequenced in a study of long-term antiretroviral therapy in people with HIV. Investigators performed immunoSEQ version v3.0 at survey level. Some clones are missing from TCRdb's copy, which holds only in-frame ones; the method was immunoSEQ multiplex PCR. This sample has around 14,000 clones; 70% to 80% occur once, and the top ten carry around 21%. The sample was unsorted PBMCs, taken 1.3 years before starting antiretroviral therapy. The receptors come from a man aged 35 to 55 with HIV.

The rearrangement joins TRBV28 to TRBJ1-3, with 8 bases identical to TRBD1. V gave up 8 bases and J gave up 1 base; unmatched junction bases: 4. The CDR3 is 14 amino acids. Per the germline V gene, CDR1 is MDHEN and CDR2 is SYDVKM. CDR3 in amino acids: CASRTGGSGNTIYF. In nucleotides, the CDR3 is TGTGCCAGCCGAACAGGGGGATCTGGAAACACCATATATTTT.

The V call is TRBV19, the J call TRBJ2-4, with 7 bases fitting TRBD1. The CDR3 length is 13 residues. With 4 bases clipped from V and 7 bases from J, the junction kept 4 bases outside the gene matches. Looked up from germline, CDR1 is LNHDA and CDR2 is SQIVND (reference sequence). CDR3 region: CASSRGGTNIQYF. The DNA of the CDR3 is TGTGCCAGTAGTAGAGGGGGCACGAACATTCAGTACTTC.

The genes are TRBV9 and TRBJ1-2, with D hard to call. The CDR3 length is 14 residues. V was pared by 0 bases and J by 0 bases, with 6 bases between. Germline values: CDR1 SGDLS, CDR2 YYNGEE. CDR3: CASSVEGANYGYTF. DNA of the CDR3: TGTGCCAGCAGCGTAGAGGGCGCTAACTATGGCTACACCTTC.

V and J are TRBV11-1 and TRBJ1-6; tentatively, D is TRBD1 (5 bases). Trimming shortened V by 5 bases and J by 9 bases, and 11 bases separated the two germline ends. CDR3 size: 13 residues. CDR1 is SGHAT and CDR2 is FQDESV in the germline V gene (reference sequence). CDR3 nucleotide sequence: TGTGCCAGCAGCCTCCCCGGGGGTTCACCCCTCCACTTT. This translates into CASSLPGGSPLHF.

The count of this clone is one. The V call is TRBV2, the J call TRBJ2-6; tentative D call: TRBD1 (6 bases). Trimming removed 6 bases at V and 4 bases at J, with 13 bases between. The CDR3 has 15 amino acids. CDR1 is SNHLY and CDR2 is FYNNEI in the germline V gene. In nucleotides, the CDR3 is TGTGCCAGCAGGGACAGCCCCTCAGGGGCCAACGTCCTGACTTTC. Translated: CASRDSPSGANVLTF.

The genes are TRBV6-6 and TRBJ1-2; 7 positions match TRBD1. CDR3 size: 15 residues. The germline gives CDR1 MNHNY, CDR2 SVGAGI (reference sequence). V trimming: 5 bases; J trimming: 0 bases; junction bases outside the gene matches: 6. CDR3: CASSTRTGANYGYTF. CDR3 DNA: TGTGCCAGCAGTACACGGACAGGTGCTAACTATGGCTACACCTTC.

The rearrangement uses TRBV10-1 and TRBJ1-4; 11 bases line up with TRBD1. V lost 6 bases, J lost 5 bases, and 2 bases stayed unmatched. CDR3 size: 14 residues. The germline CDR1 and CDR2 sequences are WNHNN and SYGVQD (reference sequence). The CDR3 nucleotides read TGCGCCAGCAGGGACAGGGGGCCCAATGAAAAACTGTTTTTT. It encodes CASRDRGPNEKLFF.

This clone was found a few times. DNA of the CDR3: TGTGCTAGTGGTGCTCCGGGACAGGGGGGCTATGGCTACACCTTC. It translates to CASGAPGQGGYGYTF. V gene TRBV12-5 combines with J gene TRBJ1-2; 11 bases align to TRBD1. Unmatched junction bases numbered 6, after V lost 5 bases and J lost 4 bases. The CDR3 contains 15 residues. Per germline, CDR1 LGHNT and CDR2 FRNRAP.

V usage is TRBV30 and J usage is TRBJ1-5; perhaps TRBD1 as D (5 bases). CDR1 GTSNPN and CDR2 SVGIG come from the germline V gene (reference sequence). Trimming removed 2 bases from V and 2 bases from J, with 13 bases in between. The CDR3 extends over 15 amino acids. The CDR3 region is CAWSLGGSGNQPQHF. In DNA form, the CDR3 reads TGTGCCTGGAGTTTGGGGGGATCGGGCAATCAGCCCCAGCATTTT.

This chain joins TRBV15 and TRBJ2-7, with D unresolved. The CDR3 has 15 amino acids. Trimming stripped 0 bases from V and 0 bases from J, with 9 bases between. CDR1 and CDR2 from the germline V gene are LNHNV and YYDKDF (reference sequence). The CDR3 reads CATSREGGPSYEQYF. In DNA, the CDR3 is TGTGCCACCAGCAGAGAGGGCGGACCCTCCTACGAGCAGTACTTC. The full variable domain, with the rest looked up from reference TRBV15 and TRBJ2-7, is DAMVIQNPRYQVTQFGKPVTLSCSQTLNHNVMYWYQQKSSQAPKLLFHYYDKDFNNEADTPDNFQSRRPNTSFCFLDIRSPGLGDTAMYLCATSREGGPSYEQYFGPGTRLTVT.

The chain has TRBV7-2 and TRBJ2-2; TRBD1 matches 7 bases. The CDR3 consists of 15 residues. V lost 6 bases and J lost 4; bases outside the gene matches: 8. In germline, CDR1 is SGHTA, CDR2 FQGNSA. The CDR3 nucleotides read TGTGCCAGCAGTTTTGAGACAGGGATCACCGGGGAGCTGTTTTTT. Translation gives CASSFETGITGELFF.

This chain uses TRBV6-5 with TRBJ2-1; a possible D gene is TRBD2 (6 bases). The ends were cut back, 4 bases at V and 1 base at J, with 8 bases in the middle. This CDR3 is 14 amino acids long. Per germline, CDR1 MNHEY and CDR2 SVGAGI. The CDR3 DNA sequence: TGTGCCAGCAGTTCCGGACTATCCTACAATGAGCAGTTCTTC. It codes for CASSSGLSYNEQFF.

The rearrangement uses TRBV27 and TRBJ1-2; no reliable D call. Trimming left V 3 bases short and J 4 bases short, with 15 bases between. The CDR3 spans 15 residues. Per germline, CDR1 MNHEY and CDR2 SMNVEV (reference sequence). The CDR3 DNA sequence: TGTGCCAGCAGTTTCGGCCAGCTTCCCTTCTATGGCTACACCTTC. It encodes CASSFGQLPFYGYTF.

The chain has TRBV6-1 and TRBJ1-5; 10 bases match TRBD1. The trim removed 4 bases at V and 11 bases at J, leaving 11 bases unmatched. Germline V gene lookup returns CDR1 MNHNS and CDR2 SASEGT. The CDR3 spans 15 residues. The CDR3 nucleotides are TGTGCCAGCAGTGCCGGGACAGGGGCCCTCAGGTCCCAGCATTTT. Translation: CASSAGTGALRSQHF.

The rearrangement uses TRBV28 and TRBJ2-2; TRBD2 aligns across 14 bases. V was pared by 6 bases and J by 0 bases, with 9 bases of the junction left unmatched. The CDR3 runs 19 residues. Germline lookup yields CDR1 MDHEN and CDR2 SYDVKM. The CDR3 loop is CASRPPGLAGETNTGELFF. CDR3 in DNA: TGTGCCAGCAGACCCCCGGGACTAGCGGGGGAAACGAACACCGGGGAGCTGTTTTTT.

The V gene is TRBV29-1, the J gene TRBJ1-1; D call uncertain. Per germline, CDR1 SQVTM and CDR2 ANQGSEA. V was trimmed by 6 bases and J by 0 bases, leaving 8 bases between them. CDR3 length: 12 residues. CDR3 region: CSVGEMNTEAFF. The DNA for the CDR3 is TGCAGCGTCGGGGAAATGAACACTGAAGCTTTCTTT.

The chain links TRBV2 to TRBJ1-5, with 10 positions matching TRBD1. Trimming took 3 bases from V and 11 from J; bases not matched to a gene: 10. Germline CDR1 SNHLY, CDR2 FYNNEI. The CDR3 has 15 amino acids. The CDR3 bases are TGTGCCAGCAGTGATCAGGACAGGGGGTTAAAAGCCCAGCATTTT. Residues: CASSDQDRGLKAQHF.

This clone was picked up a small number of times. The chain is built from TRBV19 and TRBJ1-1, with D unclear. V gave up 5 bases and J gave up 11 bases, with 15 bases separating them. Germline CDR1 and CDR2: LNHDA and SQIVND (reference sequence). CDR3 size: 12 residues. The CDR3 DNA follows: TGTGCCAGTAGTCTTCCGGCCTACGGTGCTTTCTTT. This sequence encodes CASSLPAYGAFF.

V and J are TRBV7-2 and TRBJ1-2, with 7 positions matching TRBD1. The CDR3 runs 15 residues. V lost 5 bases and J lost 0; bases outside the gene matches: 6. The germline CDR1 and CDR2 sequences are SGHTA and FQGNSA. The CDR3 loop is CASSLTTGPNYGYTF. The CDR3 bases are TGTGCCAGCAGCCTAACGACAGGGCCTAACTATGGCTACACCTTC.

This clone was observed once. This chain links TRBV5-4 with TRBJ2-7; TRBD2 is a possible D gene (6 bases). The V end was cut by 4 bases, the J end by 4 bases, with 9 bases between. This CDR3 spans 12 amino acids. Germline CDR1 reads SGHNT; CDR2 reads YYREEE (reference sequence). The CDR3 nucleotides read TGTGCCAGCAGCGGGAGCGGGTACGAGCAGTACTTC. Translation gives CASSGSGYEQYF.

The rearrangement links TRBV7-9 to TRBJ2-5; possible D gene TRBD1, 6 bases. Germline CDR1 is SEHNR and CDR2 is FQNEAQ (reference sequence). The CDR3 is 15 amino acids. V gave up 1 base and J gave up 5 bases, with 14 bases separating them. The CDR3 protein is CASSLVGTSSETQYF. CDR3 DNA: TGTGCCAGCAGCTTAGTGGGGACATCGTCGGAGACCCAGTACTTC.

This chain joins TRBV5-1 and TRBJ2-3; either TRBD1 or TRBD2 may fit D (6 bases each). Germline CDR1 is SGHRS and CDR2 is YFSETQ. Trimming stripped 7 bases from V and 0 bases from J, with 12 bases between. The CDR3 has 14 amino acids. CDR3 nucleotide sequence: TGCGCCAGCGAGGGGGGATTTAGCACAGATACGCAGTATTTT. Translated, it gives CASEGGFSTDTQYF.

The chain has TRBV7-9 and TRBJ1-1, with D possibly TRBD1 on 5 matching bases. V lost 8 bases, J lost 1 base, and 11 bases lay in between. This CDR3 contains 13 residues. Germline assignment: CDR1 SEHNR and CDR2 FQNEAQ (reference sequence). The CDR3 region has the DNA TGTGCCAGCGAGGGGATTCCGAACACTGAAGCTTTCTTT. The encoded protein is CASEGIPNTEAFF.

The V gene is TRBV9, the J gene TRBJ1-5; D gene ambiguous. Trimming pared 0 bases from V and 5 bases from J, leaving 6 bases between. Looked up from germline, CDR1 is SGDLS and CDR2 is YYNGEE. The CDR3 is 13 residues long. CDR3 loop: CASSVDNDQPQHF. In nucleotides, the CDR3 is TGTGCCAGCAGCGTAGATAACGATCAGCCCCAGCATTTT.

The V and J genes are TRBV18 and TRBJ2-4; TRBD1 matches at 10 bases. The V gene end was trimmed by 0 bases and the J gene end by 5 bases; junction bases not matched to a gene: 1. CDR3 size: 15 residues. Germline CDR1 is KGHSH and CDR2 is LQKENI. CDR3 loop: CASSPPGQGENIQYF. CDR3 nucleotide sequence: TGTGCCAGCTCACCACCTGGACAGGGGGAAAACATTCAGTACTTC.

V is TRBV6-5 and J is TRBJ2-3; the match to TRBD2 covers 7 bases. Germline V gene data show CDR1 as MNHEY and CDR2 as SVGAGI. Germline trimming cut 10 bases from V and 0 bases from J; bases unmatched to any gene: 7. The CDR3 sequence is 14 residues long. CDR3 residues: CATGASGSTDTQYF. CDR3 nucleotides: TGTGCCACCGGGGCTAGCGGTAGCACAGATACGCAGTATTTT.

This clone was seen more than once but under ten times. V is TRBV7-2 and J is TRBJ1-6, with D possibly matching TRBD1 (6 bases). The CDR3 spans 15 residues. Germline assignment: CDR1 SGHTA and CDR2 FQGNSA. V lost 2 bases, J lost 9 bases, and 14 bases lay in between. The CDR3 DNA follows: TGTGCCAGCAGCTTAAAACGGGGGGCCGGTTCACCCCTCCACTTT. This translates into CASSLKRGAGSPLHF. The full variable domain, rest sourced from reference TRBV7-2 and TRBJ1-6, is GAGVSQSPSNKVTEKGKDVELRCDPISGHTALYWYRQSLGQGLEFLIYFQGNSAPDKSGLPSDRFSAERTGGSVSTLTIQRTQQEDSAVYLCASSLKRGAGSPLHFGNGTRLTVT.

The rearrangement uses TRBV7-7 and TRBJ2-5; 13 positions agree with TRBD2. The V gene end was trimmed by 5 bases and the J gene end by 1 base; junction bases not matched to a gene: 4. The germline CDR1 and CDR2 sequences are SSHAT and FNYEAQ (reference sequence). The CDR3 runs 16 residues. For the CDR3, the DNA is TGTGCCAGCAGCATTGGACTAGCGGGGGCCCAAGAGACCCAGTACTTC. Its protein is CASSIGLAGAQETQYF.

This clone was recorded a few times. This CDR3 is CASTPTGISSPLHF. The CDR3 DNA reads TGTGCCAGCACCCCGACAGGGATAAGTTCACCCCTCCACTTT. The chain is built from TRBV7-9 and TRBJ1-6; 7 nucleotides agree with TRBD1. The CDR3 loop spans 14 amino acids. Losses at the gene ends were 7 bases for V and 9 bases for J; bases not matched to a gene: 9. The germline V gene has CDR1 SEHNR and CDR2 FQNEAQ (reference sequence). Full variable domain (outside the CDR3, taken from reference TRBV7-9 and TRBJ1-6): DTGVSQNPRHKITKRGQNVTFRCDPISEHNRLYWYRQTLGQGPEFLTYFQNEAQLEKSRLLSDRFSAERPKGSFSTLEIQRTEQGDSAMYLCASTPTGISSPLHFGNGTRLTVT.

V usage is TRBV6-4 and J usage is TRBJ1-5; TRBD1 agrees at 11 bases. Trimming removed 5 bases from V and 6 bases from J; junction bases left unmatched: 6. Germline values: CDR1 MRHNA, CDR2 SNTAGT. The length of the CDR3 is 15 residues. In nucleotides, the CDR3 is TGTGCCAGCAGTCCCACCGGGACAGGGGGTCAGCCCCAGCATTTT. This encodes CASSPTGTGGQPQHF.

The V gene is TRBV11-2, the J gene TRBJ2-3; TRBD1 might be the D (6 bases). V lost 2 bases and J 4 bases, leaving 13 bases between the germline ends. The CDR3 totals 15 residues. Germline-derived CDR1 and CDR2 are SGHAT and FQNNGV. CDR3 amino acids: CASSLFTGNPDTQYF. The CDR3 nucleotides are TGTGCCAGCAGCTTATTTACAGGGAACCCAGATACGCAGTATTTT.